These 16 T cell receptor beta chains were sequenced from one sample in a study of blood T cell repertoires in COVID-19. This table comes from immunoSEQ multiplex PCR, and its TCRdb copy is limited to in-frame clones, with some not included. This table holds over 250,000 clones, about 91% found once. Sequencing input: peripheral blood. These receptors were obtained from a person in their late teens or twenties with COVID-19, enrolled during active disease.

This clone was counted between two and nine times. The chain joins TRBV6-5 to TRBJ1-6, with a tentative D call TRBD1 (5 bases). V was trimmed by 6 bases and J by 10 bases, leaving 16 bases between them. Germline V gene lookup returns CDR1 MNHEY and CDR2 SVGAGI. The CDR3 sequence is 14 residues long. This CDR3 is CASSQTVGNSPLHF. In nucleotides, the CDR3 is TGTGCCAGCAGCCAGACAGTAGGGAACTCACCCCTCCACTTT.

This rearrangement joins TRBV5-1 to TRBJ2-5; D is perhaps TRBD1 (5 bases). The CDR3 loop spans 16 amino acids. Germline values: CDR1 SGHRS, CDR2 YFSETQ. The V end lost 0 bases, the J end lost 5 bases, and 17 bases lay between the germline ends. CDR3 region: CASSLVPSMGLETQYF. The CDR3 region has the DNA TGCGCCAGCAGCTTGGTCCCCTCGATGGGGCTGGAGACCCAGTACTTC.

In its sample, this clone was seen once. The rearrangement uses TRBV7-9 and TRBJ1-1; the D is unclear. The CDR3 spans 13 residues. Deletions cut 5 bases from V and 4 bases from J, with 11 bases between. The V gene's germline CDR1 is SEHNR and CDR2 FQNEAQ (reference sequence). Written as DNA, the CDR3 is TGTGCCAGCAGCCCCGAATCGGGCACTGAAGCTTTCTTT. Translating gives CASSPESGTEAFF. The full variable domain, rest sourced from reference TRBV7-9 and TRBJ1-1, is DTGVSQNPRHKITKRGQNVTFRCDPISEHNRLYWYRQTLGQGPEFLTYFQNEAQLEKSRLLSDRFSAERPKGSFSTLEIQRTEQGDSAMYLCASSPESGTEAFFGQGTRLTVV.

The rearrangement uses TRBV27 and TRBJ1-5; perhaps TRBD1 as D (6 bases). The V end lost 9 bases, the J end lost 6 bases, and 15 bases lay between the germline ends. The CDR3 spans 13 residues. CDR1 and CDR2 from the germline V gene are MNHEY and SMNVEV (reference sequence). CDR3: CASWAGAGQPQHF. The CDR3, as DNA: TGTGCCAGTTGGGCAGGGGCTGGTCAGCCCCAGCATTTT.

A single count supports this clone. In nucleotides, the CDR3 is TGTGCCAGTAGTATCTCGCATGGAGGGGAGACCCAGTACTTC. Its protein is CASSISHGGETQYF. The rearrangement links TRBV19 to TRBJ2-5; possible D gene TRBD2, 6 bases. With 3 bases removed from V and 5 bases from J, the gap between germline ends came to 13 bases. The CDR3 has 14 amino acids. Germline CDR1 reads LNHDA; CDR2 reads SQIVND (reference sequence).

As DNA, the CDR3 is TGTGCCAGCAGCTCCTGGACAGGGGCGAGGGGCTACACCTTC. Protein sequence: CASSSWTGARGYTF. The chain is built from TRBV13 and TRBJ1-2; 9 nucleotides agree with TRBD1. Germline V CDR1 and CDR2: PRHDT, FYEKMQ (reference sequence). The CDR3 is 14 residues long. The V gene end was trimmed by 4 bases and the J gene end by 8 bases; junction bases not matched to a gene: 8.

This rearrangement joins TRBV15 to TRBJ2-3; 8 positions agree with TRBD2. With V trimmed by 2 bases and J by 3 bases, 10 bases remained unmatched. Germline CDR1 LNHNV, CDR2 YYDKDF (reference sequence). The CDR3 has 17 residues. The CDR3 DNA is TGTGCCACCAGCAGACGCATAGGGCGGGAGGTGACAGATACGCAGTATTTT. Protein product: CATSRRIGREVTDTQYF.

This clone was seen only once. V gene TRBV7-9 combines with J gene TRBJ2-7, with TRBD2 matching 8 bases. There are 18 residues in the CDR3. Germline V gives CDR1 SEHNR, CDR2 FQNEAQ (reference sequence). The V segment lost 0 bases and the J segment 5 bases; nucleotides outside the gene matches: 15. CDR3: CASSLAATGRAGAHEQYF. The CDR3 DNA reads as TGTGCCAGCAGCTTAGCTGCCACAGGGCGAGCGGGAGCCCACGAGCAGTACTTC.

This rearrangement joins TRBV4-1 to TRBJ2-3, with 16 bases aligning to TRBD2. Germline CDR1 is MGHRA and CDR2 is YSYEKL. Unmatched junction bases numbered 6, after V lost 0 bases and J lost 6 bases. The CDR3 runs 18 residues. DNA of the CDR3: TGCGCCAGCAGCCAAGATAAGGGACTAGCGGGAGGGGACGATACGCAGTATTTT. Its translation: CASSQDKGLAGGDDTQYF.

CDR3 sequence: CASNGQGEQALHF. In DNA form, the CDR3 reads TGTGCCAGTAACGGACAGGGAGAGCAAGCCCTCCACTTT. This chain joins TRBV19 and TRBJ1-6; 8 nucleotides match TRBD1. Germline loops: CDR1 LNHDA, CDR2 SQIVND (reference sequence). The V gene end was trimmed by 7 bases and the J gene end by 14 bases; junction bases not matched to a gene: 10. This CDR3 region has 13 residues. Full variable domain (remainder filled in from reference TRBV19 and TRBJ1-6): DGGITQSPKYLFRKEGQNVTLSCEQNLNHDAMYWYRQDPGQGLRLIYYSQIVNDFQKGDIAEGYSVSREKKESFPLTVTSAQKNPTAFYLCASNGQGEQALHFGNGTRLTVT.

The chain has TRBV7-3 and TRBJ2-3; a weak D match, TRBD2 (6 bases). This CDR3 is 13 amino acids long. With 3 bases removed from V and 6 bases from J, the gap between germline ends came to 10 bases. The germline gives CDR1 SGHTA, CDR2 FQGTGA. The CDR3 protein is CASSFGGADTQYF. As DNA, the CDR3 is TGTGCCAGCAGCTTCGGGGGAGCCGATACGCAGTATTTT.

CDR3 region: CASSLYRAYGYTF. CDR3 coding DNA: TGTGCCAGCAGTTTATACAGGGCCTATGGCTACACCTTC. V and J are TRBV28 and TRBJ1-2; the D gene is possibly TRBD1 (6 bases). The CDR3 is 13 residues long. Trimming removed 1 base at V and 4 bases at J, with 7 bases between. CDR1 MDHEN and CDR2 SYDVKM come from the germline V gene.

The V and J genes are TRBV19 and TRBJ2-7, with 8 bases lining up with TRBD2. The CDR3 extends over 13 amino acids. V was clipped by 7 bases and J by 5 bases; unmatched bases: 7. Germline CDR1 and CDR2: LNHDA and SQIVND (reference sequence). CDR3 nucleotides: TGTGCCAGTAAGGAGAGCGGGAGAAACGAGCAGTACTTC. Protein sequence: CASKESGRNEQYF.

The rearrangement uses TRBV3-1 (or the pseudogene TRBV3-2) and TRBJ1-3; D is perhaps TRBD1 (5 bases). Germline CDR1 LGHDT, CDR2 YNNKEL (reference sequence). With 0 bases removed from V and 4 bases from J, the gap between germline ends came to 10 bases. The CDR3 totals 15 residues. The CDR3 sequence: CASSQDPGVGNTIYF. In DNA, the CDR3 is TGTGCCAGCAGCCAAGATCCGGGGGTCGGAAACACCATATATTTT.

The V and J genes are TRBV5-6 and TRBJ1-5, with 7 bases identical to TRBD1. With V trimmed by 0 bases and J by 2 bases, 5 bases remained unmatched. CDR1 SGHDT and CDR2 YYEEEE come from the germline V gene. This CDR3 comprises 16 residues. CDR3 residues: CASSLAAGGGNQPQHF. CDR3 sequence (DNA): TGTGCCAGCAGCTTGGCGGCAGGGGGAGGCAATCAGCCCCAGCATTTT.

The chain combines TRBV2 with TRBJ1-5; the D gene is possibly TRBD1 (5 bases). Germline values: CDR1 SNHLY, CDR2 FYNNEI. The CDR3 has 12 residues. Trimming cost V 7 bases and J 4 bases, with 8 bases left between them. This CDR3 reads CASMAGNQPQHF. The CDR3 DNA sequence: TGTGCCAGCATGGCAGGGAATCAGCCCCAGCATTTT.